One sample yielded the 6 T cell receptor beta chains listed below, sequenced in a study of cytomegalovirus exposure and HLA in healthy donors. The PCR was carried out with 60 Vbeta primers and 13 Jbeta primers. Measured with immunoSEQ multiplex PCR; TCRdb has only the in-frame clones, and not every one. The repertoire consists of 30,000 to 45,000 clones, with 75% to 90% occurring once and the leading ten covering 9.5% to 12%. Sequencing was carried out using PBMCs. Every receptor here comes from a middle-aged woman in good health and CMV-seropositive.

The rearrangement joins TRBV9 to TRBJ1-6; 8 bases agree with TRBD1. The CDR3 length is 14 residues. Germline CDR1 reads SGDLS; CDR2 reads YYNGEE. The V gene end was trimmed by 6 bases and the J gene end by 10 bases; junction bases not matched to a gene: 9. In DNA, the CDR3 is TGTGCCAGCACCAGGGGGACAGGCGAATCACCCCTCCACTTT. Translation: CASTRGTGESPLHF.

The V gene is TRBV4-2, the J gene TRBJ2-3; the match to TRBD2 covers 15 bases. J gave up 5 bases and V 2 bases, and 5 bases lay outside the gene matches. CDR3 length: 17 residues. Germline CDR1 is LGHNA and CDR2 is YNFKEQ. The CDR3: CASSQRTSGGAKDTQYF. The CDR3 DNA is TGTGCCAGCAGCCAACGGACTAGCGGGGGGGCAAAAGATACGCAGTATTTT.

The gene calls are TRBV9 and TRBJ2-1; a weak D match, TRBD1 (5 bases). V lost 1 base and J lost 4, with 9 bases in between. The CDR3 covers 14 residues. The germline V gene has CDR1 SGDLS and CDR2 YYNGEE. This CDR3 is CASSVNAGYNEQFF. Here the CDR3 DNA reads TGTGCCAGCAGCGTAAACGCAGGGTACAATGAGCAGTTCTTC. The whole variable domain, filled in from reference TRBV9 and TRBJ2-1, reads DSGVTQTPKHLITATGQRVTLRCSPRSGDLSVYWYQQSLDQGLQFLIQYYNGEERAKGNILERFSAQQFPDLHSELNLSSLELGDSALYFCASSVNAGYNEQFFGPGTRLTVL.

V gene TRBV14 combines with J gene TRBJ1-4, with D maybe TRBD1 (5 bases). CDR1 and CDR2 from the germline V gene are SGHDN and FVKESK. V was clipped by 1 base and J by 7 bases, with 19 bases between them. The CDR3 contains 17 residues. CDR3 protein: CASSQAGRGAEGEKLFF. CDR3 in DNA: TGTGCCAGCAGCCAAGCAGGGAGGGGCGCAGAGGGTGAAAAACTGTTTTTT.

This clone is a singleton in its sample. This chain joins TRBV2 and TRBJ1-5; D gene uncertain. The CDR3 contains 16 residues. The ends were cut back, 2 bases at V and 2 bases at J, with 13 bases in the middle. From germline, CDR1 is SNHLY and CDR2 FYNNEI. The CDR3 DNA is TGTGCCAGCAGTGAATTTGACGGGGATGGCAATCAGCCCCAGCATTTT. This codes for CASSEFDGDGNQPQHF.

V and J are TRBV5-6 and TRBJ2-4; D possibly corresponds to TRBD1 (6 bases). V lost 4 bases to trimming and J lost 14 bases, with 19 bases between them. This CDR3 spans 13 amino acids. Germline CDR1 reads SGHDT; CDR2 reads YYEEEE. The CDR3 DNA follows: TGTGCCAGCAGCCCGCGACAGGCCGCGAGAAAGTACTTC. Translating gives CASSPRQAARKYF. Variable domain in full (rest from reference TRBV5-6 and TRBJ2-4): DAGVTQSPTHLIKTRGQQVTLRCSPKSGHDTVSWYQQALGQGPQFIFQYYEEEERQRGNFPDRFSGHQFPNYSSELNVNALLLGDSALYLCASSPRQAARKYFGAGTRLSVL.